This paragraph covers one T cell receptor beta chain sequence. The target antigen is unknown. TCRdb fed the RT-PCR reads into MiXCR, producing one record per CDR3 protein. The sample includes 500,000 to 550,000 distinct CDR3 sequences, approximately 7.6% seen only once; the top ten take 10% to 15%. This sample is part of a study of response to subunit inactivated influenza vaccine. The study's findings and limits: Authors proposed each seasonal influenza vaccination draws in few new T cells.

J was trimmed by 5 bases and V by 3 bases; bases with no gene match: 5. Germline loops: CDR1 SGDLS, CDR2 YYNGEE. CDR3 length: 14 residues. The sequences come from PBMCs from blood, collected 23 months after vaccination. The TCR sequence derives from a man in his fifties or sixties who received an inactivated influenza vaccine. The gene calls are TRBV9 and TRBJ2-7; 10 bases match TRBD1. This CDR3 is CASSARGQGDEQYF. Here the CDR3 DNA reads TGTGCCAGCAGCGCTCGAGGACAGGGGGACGAGCAGTACTTC.